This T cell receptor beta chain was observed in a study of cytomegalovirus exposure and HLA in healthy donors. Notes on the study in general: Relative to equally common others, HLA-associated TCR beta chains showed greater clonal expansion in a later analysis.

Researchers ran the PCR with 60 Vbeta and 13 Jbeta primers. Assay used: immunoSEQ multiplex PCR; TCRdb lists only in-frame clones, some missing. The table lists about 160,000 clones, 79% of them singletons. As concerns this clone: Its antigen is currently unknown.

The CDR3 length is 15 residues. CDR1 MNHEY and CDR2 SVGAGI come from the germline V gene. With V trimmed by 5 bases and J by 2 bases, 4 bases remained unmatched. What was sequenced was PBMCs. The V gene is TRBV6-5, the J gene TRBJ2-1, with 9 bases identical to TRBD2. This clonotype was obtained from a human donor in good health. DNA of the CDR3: TGTGCCAGCAGTGGCATAGCGGGGGCCTACAATGAGCAGTTCTTC. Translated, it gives CASSGIAGAYNEQFF.